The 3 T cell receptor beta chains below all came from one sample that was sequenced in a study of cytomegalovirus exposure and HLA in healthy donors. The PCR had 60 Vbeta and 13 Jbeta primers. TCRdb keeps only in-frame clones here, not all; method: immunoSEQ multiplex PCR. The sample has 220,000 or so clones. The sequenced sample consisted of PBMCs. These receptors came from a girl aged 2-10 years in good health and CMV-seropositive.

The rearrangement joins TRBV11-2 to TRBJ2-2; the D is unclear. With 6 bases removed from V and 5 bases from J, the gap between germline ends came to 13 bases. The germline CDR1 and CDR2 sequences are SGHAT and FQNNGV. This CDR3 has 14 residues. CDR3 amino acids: CASSKPPTTGELFF. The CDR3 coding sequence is TGTGCCAGCAGTAAACCACCCACAACCGGGGAGCTGTTTTTT.

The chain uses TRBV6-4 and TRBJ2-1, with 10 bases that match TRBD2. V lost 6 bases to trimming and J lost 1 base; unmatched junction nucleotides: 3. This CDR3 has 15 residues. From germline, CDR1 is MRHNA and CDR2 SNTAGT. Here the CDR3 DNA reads TGTGCCAGCAGACAAGCGGGAGGGTCCTACAATGAGCAGTTCTTC. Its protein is CASRQAGGSYNEQFF.

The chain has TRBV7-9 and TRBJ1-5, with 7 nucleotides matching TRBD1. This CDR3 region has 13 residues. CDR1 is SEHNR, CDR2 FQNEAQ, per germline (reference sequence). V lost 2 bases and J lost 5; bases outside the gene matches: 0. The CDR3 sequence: CASSLQGDQPQHF. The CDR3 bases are TGTGCCAGCAGCTTACAGGGGGATCAGCCCCAGCATTTT.